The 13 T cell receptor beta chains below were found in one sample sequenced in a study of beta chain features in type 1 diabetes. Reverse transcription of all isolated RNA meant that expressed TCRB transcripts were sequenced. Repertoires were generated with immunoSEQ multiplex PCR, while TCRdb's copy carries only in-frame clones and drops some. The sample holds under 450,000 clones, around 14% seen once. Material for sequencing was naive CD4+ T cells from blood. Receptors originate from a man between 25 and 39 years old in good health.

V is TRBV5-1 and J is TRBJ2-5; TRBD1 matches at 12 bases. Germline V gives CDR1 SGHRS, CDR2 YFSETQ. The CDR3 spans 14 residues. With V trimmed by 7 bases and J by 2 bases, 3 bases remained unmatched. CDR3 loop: CASGTGGRQETQYF. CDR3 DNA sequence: TGCGCCAGCGGGACAGGGGGCCGGCAAGAGACCCAGTACTTC.

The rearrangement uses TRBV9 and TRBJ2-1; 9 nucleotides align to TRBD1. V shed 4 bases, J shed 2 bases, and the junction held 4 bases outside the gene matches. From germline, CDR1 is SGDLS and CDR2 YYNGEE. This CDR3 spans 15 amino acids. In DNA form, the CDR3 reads TGTGCCAGCAGCACCGGACAGGGGCCCTACAATGAGCAGTTCTTC. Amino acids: CASSTGQGPYNEQFF.

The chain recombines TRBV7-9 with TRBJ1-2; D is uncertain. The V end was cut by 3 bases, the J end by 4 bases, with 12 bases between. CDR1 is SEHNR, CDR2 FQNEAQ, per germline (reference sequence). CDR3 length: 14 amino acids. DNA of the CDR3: TGTGCCAGCAGCTTTCAAGCAGGCTTCTATGGCTACACCTTC. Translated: CASSFQAGFYGYTF.

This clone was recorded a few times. The CDR3 is CASSPEDRWSSPLHF. CDR3 sequence (DNA): TGTGCCAGCAGCCCAGAGGACAGGTGGAGTTCACCCCTCCACTTT. V gene TRBV9 combines with J gene TRBJ1-6; 7 positions match TRBD1. Germline assignment: CDR1 SGDLS and CDR2 YYNGEE. After removal of 4 bases from V and 9 bases from J, the junction contained 10 bases not matched to a gene. The CDR3 consists of 15 residues.

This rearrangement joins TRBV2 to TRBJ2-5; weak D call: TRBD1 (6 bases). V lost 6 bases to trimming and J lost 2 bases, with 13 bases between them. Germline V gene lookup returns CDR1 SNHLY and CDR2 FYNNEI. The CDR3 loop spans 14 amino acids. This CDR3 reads CASRPTGIQETQYF. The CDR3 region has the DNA TGTGCCAGCAGGCCGACAGGAATTCAAGAGACCCAGTACTTC.

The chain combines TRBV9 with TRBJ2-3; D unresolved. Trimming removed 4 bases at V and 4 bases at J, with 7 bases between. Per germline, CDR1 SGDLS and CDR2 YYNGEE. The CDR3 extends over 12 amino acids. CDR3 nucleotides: TGTGCCAGCAGCCTTGACGCAGATACGCAGTATTTT. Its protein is CASSLDADTQYF.

This CDR3 is CASSLELSYGYTF. As DNA, the CDR3 is TGTGCCAGCAGCTTAGAACTCAGCTATGGCTACACCTTC. The V call is TRBV7-9, the J call TRBJ1-2; no clear D. Between the trimmed V and J ends, which lost 1 base and 4 bases, there was a span of 7 bases. The CDR3 covers 13 residues. CDR1 and CDR2 from the germline V gene are SEHNR and FQNEAQ (reference sequence).

DNA of the CDR3: TGTGCCAGCAGCTCCCGGGACGGTAGATACAATGAGCAGTTCTTC. This encodes CASSSRDGRYNEQFF. The chain recombines TRBV11-2 with TRBJ2-1, with D perhaps matching TRBD1 or TRBD2 (5 bases each). The CDR3 is 15 amino acids. Trimming took 4 bases from V and 4 from J, leaving 14 bases between them. The germline V gene encodes CDR1 SGHAT and CDR2 FQNNGV.

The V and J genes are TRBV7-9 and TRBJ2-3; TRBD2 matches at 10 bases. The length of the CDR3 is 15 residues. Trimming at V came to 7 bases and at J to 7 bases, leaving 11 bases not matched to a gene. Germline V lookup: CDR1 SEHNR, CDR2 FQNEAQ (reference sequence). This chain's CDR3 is CASTMQAGGQNTQYF. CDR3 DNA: TGTGCCAGCACCATGCAAGCGGGAGGGCAAAATACGCAGTATTTT.

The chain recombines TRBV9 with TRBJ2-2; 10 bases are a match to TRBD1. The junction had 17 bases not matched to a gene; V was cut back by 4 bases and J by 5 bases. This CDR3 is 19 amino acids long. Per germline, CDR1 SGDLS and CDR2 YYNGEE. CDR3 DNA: TGTGCCAGCAGCTTAACCGGGACAGGGGACCTCCTTCGGACCGGGGAGCTGTTTTTT. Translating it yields CASSLTGTGDLLRTGELFF.

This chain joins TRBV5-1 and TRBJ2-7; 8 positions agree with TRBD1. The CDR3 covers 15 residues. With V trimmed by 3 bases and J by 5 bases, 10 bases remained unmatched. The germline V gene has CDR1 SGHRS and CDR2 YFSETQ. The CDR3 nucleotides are TGCGCCAGCAGCTGGTCTACTGACAGGGGAAACGAGCAGTACTTC. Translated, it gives CASSWSTDRGNEQYF.

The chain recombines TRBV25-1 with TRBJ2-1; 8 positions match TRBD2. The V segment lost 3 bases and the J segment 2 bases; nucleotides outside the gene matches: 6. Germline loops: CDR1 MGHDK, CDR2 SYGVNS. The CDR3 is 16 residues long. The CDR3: CASSDQAGATYNEQFF. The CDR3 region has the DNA TGTGCCAGCAGTGATCAAGCGGGAGCCACCTACAATGAGCAGTTCTTC.

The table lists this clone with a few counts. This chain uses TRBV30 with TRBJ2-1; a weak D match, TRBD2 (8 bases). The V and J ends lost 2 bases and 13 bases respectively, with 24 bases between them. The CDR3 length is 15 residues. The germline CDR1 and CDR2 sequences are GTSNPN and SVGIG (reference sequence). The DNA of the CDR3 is TGTGCCTGGAGTTTTAGGACAGGCCGGGGGGGGTACCAGTTCTTC. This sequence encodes CAWSFRTGRGGYQFF.